The text below deals with one T cell receptor beta chain. The antigen remains undetermined. About 100,000 TCR templates per sample were assayed. Sequencing used immunoSEQ multiplex PCR; TCRdb keeps in-frame clones, though not all of them. The sample consists of about 66,000 clones, 95% to 98% of them appearing once. This specimen belongs to a study of siplizumab effects on memory and regulatory T cells. Points from the study as a whole: Naive or memory phenotype assignment was not possible for roughly 75-97% of proliferating CD4+ or CD8+ clones. A major contribution to the alloresponse seemed to be made by naive T cells, which seemed more diverse than memory cells.

CDR3 length: 16 amino acids. The source is a human donor in good health. The sequenced material came from naive CD8+ T cells sorted from blood. The chain is built from TRBV21-1 and TRBJ1-1; TRBD1 was called by the table and not checked on the DNA. TRBV21-1 is marked as a pseudogene. CDR3: CAGHRRDTPWGTEAFF. The DNA of the CDR3 is TGTGCCGGCCATCGTAGGGACACCCCCTGGGGCACTGAAGCTTTCTTT.